This entry lists 27 T cell receptor beta chains sequenced from one sample in a study of shared clonotypes between healthy human individuals. Using immunoSEQ multiplex PCR, the repertoire was profiled, and TCRdb retains in-frame clones only, with some absent. The sample holds hundreds of thousands of clones, around 79% seen once. Sequenced input: PBMCs. These receptors were taken from a woman in her 40s in good health. Some clones in this sample may be carry-over from other donors' samples.

On this clone itself: Possible read error: a much larger clone is one base away. V gene TRBV11-3 combines with J gene TRBJ2-1, with D perhaps matching TRBD1 or TRBD2 (5 bases each). The V gene's germline CDR1 is SGHNT and CDR2 YENEEA. Trimming stripped 5 bases from V and 4 bases from J, with 21 bases between. The CDR3 is 17 amino acids. The CDR3 sequence: CASSPPPGTGGYNEQFF. The CDR3 DNA follows: TGTGCCAGCAGCCCGCCACCTGGGACCGGCGGATACAATGAGCAGTTCTTC. Full variable domain (remainder filled in from reference TRBV11-3 and TRBJ2-1): EAGVVQSPRYKIIEKKQPVAFWCNPISGHNTLYWYLQNLGQGPELLIRYENEEAVDDSQLPKDRFSAERLKGVDSTLKIQPAELGDSAVYLCASSPPPGTGGYNEQFFGPGTRLTVL.

The CDR3 DNA sequence: TGCGCCAGCAGCTTGGAGGGGGCTCCCTACAATGAGCAGTTCTTC. It codes for CASSLEGAPYNEQFF. The chain has TRBV5-1 and TRBJ2-1; 7 positions match TRBD1. The CDR3 consists of 15 residues. V gave up 0 bases and J gave up 2 bases; unmatched junction bases: 2. Looked up from germline, CDR1 is SGHRS and CDR2 is YFSETQ.

V usage is TRBV28 and J usage is TRBJ2-3; 12 bases match TRBD1. V lost 5 bases and J lost 6; bases outside the gene matches: 9. Germline V lookup: CDR1 MDHEN, CDR2 SYDVKM. This CDR3 has 16 residues. The CDR3 DNA is TGTGCCAGCAGTGTTCCCGGGACAGGGGGCGCGGATACGCAGTATTTT. Its protein product is CASSVPGTGGADTQYF.

The CDR3 reads CASSPPGLLAYNEQFF. Written as DNA, the CDR3 is TGTGCCAGCTCACCCCCCGGGCTCCTCGCCTACAATGAGCAGTTCTTC. The chain carries TRBV18 and TRBJ2-1; D is ambiguous. Trimming stripped 3 bases from V and 2 bases from J, with 14 bases between. The CDR3 totals 16 residues. Germline CDR1 KGHSH, CDR2 LQKENI.

V and J are TRBV29-1 and TRBJ1-1, with D maybe TRBD1 (5 bases). The CDR3 runs to 12 residues. V lost 2 bases and J lost 6, with 10 bases in between. Germline V gives CDR1 SQVTM, CDR2 ANQGSEA. The CDR3 DNA reads as TGCAGCGTTGAAAGAGCAGGGTCTGAAGCTTTCTTT. It yields the protein CSVERAGSEAFF.

The chain recombines TRBV10-3 with TRBJ1-4; D perhaps matches TRBD1 (6 bases). Trimming removed 2 bases at V and 5 bases at J, with 9 bases between. This CDR3 comprises 14 residues. Germline CDR1 and CDR2: ENHRY and SYGVKD. CDR3 in amino acids: CAISEGQGNEKLFF. In DNA, the CDR3 is TGTGCCATCAGTGAGGGGCAGGGGAATGAAAAACTGTTTTTT.

The chain has TRBV4-2 and TRBJ2-1; 9 bases are a match to TRBD2. From germline, CDR1 is LGHNA and CDR2 YNFKEQ. J gave up 2 bases and V 1 base, and 3 bases lay outside the gene matches. The CDR3 covers 16 residues. CDR3 in DNA: TGTGCCAGCAGCCAAGGGACTAGCGAGGCCTACAATGAGCAGTTCTTC. This gives the protein CASSQGTSEAYNEQFF.

Only a few counts were recorded for this clone. V and J are TRBV19 and TRBJ2-7; TRBD1 or TRBD2 may be the D gene (5 bases each). This CDR3 region has 14 residues. V dropped 3 bases and J dropped 2 bases, with 11 bases sitting between them. CDR1 is LNHDA and CDR2 is SQIVND in the germline V gene (reference sequence). CDR3 loop: CASSMIQGAYEQYF. The CDR3 DNA reads as TGTGCCAGTAGTATGATCCAGGGAGCCTACGAGCAGTACTTC.

The V and J genes are TRBV5-4 and TRBJ2-3, with 8 bases lining up with TRBD2. The CDR3 sequence is 15 residues long. Trimming cost V 4 bases and J 5 bases; bases outside gene matches: 9. Looked up from germline, CDR1 is SGHNT and CDR2 is YYREEE (reference sequence). Here the CDR3 DNA reads TGTGCCAGCAGCCCCTCCGCGGGAGGAAGAGATACGCAGTATTTT. Amino acids: CASSPSAGGRDTQYF.

This clone showed up just a few times. The chain employs TRBV30 and TRBJ2-7; D is ambiguous. Germline V lookup: CDR1 GTSNPN, CDR2 SVGIG (reference sequence). V dropped 4 bases and J dropped 6 bases, with 13 bases sitting between them. There are 12 residues in the CDR3. CDR3 region: CAWKPTGLEQYF. CDR3 coding DNA: TGTGCCTGGAAACCGACTGGTCTCGAGCAGTACTTC.

The chain has TRBV10-3 and TRBJ2-5, with 11 bases that match TRBD1. V was pared by 11 bases and J by 3 bases, with 8 bases of the junction left unmatched. Per the germline V gene, CDR1 is ENHRY and CDR2 is SYGVKD. The CDR3 runs to 14 residues. The CDR3 region has the DNA TGTGCCTCCCGCCCGGGACAGGGGGAAGAGACCCAGTACTTC. This gives the protein CASRPGQGEETQYF.

This clone was observed once. CDR3 in DNA: TGTGCCAGCAGCTTGGGACTAGCGGGGTCCGGGGAGCTGTTTTTT. It translates to CASSLGLAGSGELFF. J is TRBJ2-2 and V is TRBV11-3; 13 bases align to TRBD2. This CDR3 contains 15 residues. The germline gives CDR1 SGHNT, CDR2 YENEEA. Trimming took 3 bases from V and 6 from J; bases not matched to a gene: 1.

This chain links TRBV18 with TRBJ1-1; TRBD1 aligns across 8 bases. Losses at the gene ends were 1 base for V and 11 bases for J; bases not matched to a gene: 12. The CDR3 runs 15 residues. Germline-derived CDR1 and CDR2 are KGHSH and LQKENI. CDR3 in DNA: TGTGCCAGCTCACCACGAGGACAGGGTCCCCCCAGCGCTTTCTTT. Its translation: CASSPRGQGPPSAFF.

The rearrangement joins TRBV7-2 to TRBJ2-5; D might be TRBD2 (6 bases). The ends were cut back, 5 bases at V and 3 bases at J, with 13 bases in the middle. The V gene's germline CDR1 is SGHTA and CDR2 FQGNSA. CDR3 length equals 14 residues. The CDR3 here is CASSPGTFKETQYF. The CDR3 region has the DNA TGTGCCAGCAGCCCCGGGACTTTTAAAGAGACCCAGTACTTC.

This clone occurred many times. The genes are TRBV5-1 and TRBJ2-3; 10 bases align to TRBD2. CDR1 is SGHRS, CDR2 YFSETQ, per germline. This CDR3 has 15 residues. V lost 5 bases to trimming and J lost 5 bases; unmatched junction nucleotides: 8. CDR3 bases: TGCGCCAGCAGAGGAGCGGGAGGGCCCGGAGATACGCAGTATTTT. Amino acids: CASRGAGGPGDTQYF.

The V gene is TRBV27, the J gene TRBJ1-5; D gene ambiguous. Trimming cost V 3 bases and J 4 bases, with 22 bases left between them. Germline V lookup: CDR1 MNHEY, CDR2 SMNVEV (reference sequence). This CDR3 comprises 18 residues. The CDR3 DNA sequence: TGTGCCAGCAGTTTGAGGCAGACTCCCCTCGGCGGGAATCAGCCCCAGCATTTT. Amino acids: CASSLRQTPLGGNQPQHF.

The V call is TRBV28, the J call TRBJ2-1, with 11 bases matching TRBD2. Looked up from germline, CDR1 is MDHEN and CDR2 is SYDVKM. The CDR3 extends over 18 amino acids. Germline trimming cut 8 bases from V and 9 bases from J; bases unmatched to any gene: 21. The CDR3 protein is CASLPGLAAYTRKVEQFF. The CDR3, as DNA: TGTGCCAGCCTACCGGGACTAGCGGCATATACCCGAAAGGTTGAGCAGTTCTTC.

The V gene is TRBV19, the J gene TRBJ2-1; D gene ambiguous. CDR1 is LNHDA and CDR2 is SQIVND in the germline V gene (reference sequence). CDR3 length equals 17 residues. V was trimmed by 0 bases and J by 8 bases, leaving 20 bases between them. The CDR3 reads CASSIDRWQAEWDEQFF. As DNA, the CDR3 is TGTGCCAGTAGTATAGATCGCTGGCAGGCCGAGTGGGATGAGCAGTTCTTC.

This clone was counted a few times. The genes are TRBV23-1 and TRBJ2-3; the match to TRBD1 covers 10 bases. TRBV23-1 is noted as an ORF with a role that remains uncertain. Unmatched junction bases numbered 10, after V lost 2 bases and J lost 2 bases. The CDR3 extends over 18 amino acids. DNA of the CDR3: TGCGCCAGCAGTCAAGACCTTTCCGGGACAGGGGACACAGATACGCAGTATTTT. This gives the protein CASSQDLSGTGDTDTQYF.

The V and J genes are TRBV5-1 and TRBJ2-5; unclear D gene. V gave up 1 base and J gave up 2 bases, with 9 bases separating them. The CDR3 sequence is 14 residues long. Germline values: CDR1 SGHRS, CDR2 YFSETQ. The CDR3 loop reads CASSLFLVQETQYF. In DNA, the CDR3 is TGCGCCAGCAGCTTGTTCCTGGTACAAGAGACCCAGTACTTC.

This chain uses TRBV6-5 with TRBJ2-3, with D perhaps matching TRBD2 (5 bases). Between the trimmed V and J ends, which lost 2 bases and 8 bases, there was a span of 14 bases. Germline loops: CDR1 MNHEY, CDR2 SVGAGI. This CDR3 is built from 14 residues. CDR3 protein: CASSYLASWGTQYF. CDR3 bases: TGTGCCAGCAGTTACCTAGCTAGCTGGGGTACGCAGTATTTT.

CDR3 nucleotide sequence: TGCGCCAGCAGCCATAGAAACACTGAAGCTTTCTTT. It encodes CASSHRNTEAFF. The gene calls are TRBV4-3 and TRBJ1-1; the D is unclear. The germline CDR1 and CDR2 sequences are LGHNA and YSLEER. Trimming took 3 bases from V and 2 from J, leaving 4 bases between them. The CDR3 has 12 amino acids.

The chain links TRBV5-8 to TRBJ1-1; D not resolved. CDR3 length: 16 amino acids. Germline-derived CDR1 and CDR2 are SGHTS and YDEGEE. V lost 0 bases, J lost 4 bases, and 16 bases lay in between. CDR3 DNA: TGTGCCAGCAGCTTGGTTTTTGGGTACGAGGGCACTGAAGCTTTCTTT. Its translation is CASSLVFGYEGTEAFF. The full variable domain, its missing parts supplied by reference TRBV5-8 and TRBJ1-1, is EAGVTQSPTHLIKTRGQQATLRCSPISGHTSVYWYQQALGLGLQFLLWYDEGEERNRGNFPPRFSGRQFPNYSSELNVNALELEDSALYLCASSLVFGYEGTEAFFGQGTRLTVV.

The chain combines TRBV7-5 with TRBJ2-1; the table's TRBD2 call for D was not verified on the DNA. TRBV7-5 is a pseudogene. The CDR3 runs to 17 residues. CDR3 bases: TGTGTCAGAAGCTCGTCCACACCGACTAGACGGTACAATGAGCAGTTCTTC. This sequence encodes CVRSSSTPTRRYNEQFF.

The DNA for the CDR3 is TGTGCCAGTAGTCCCCGGGACGGGAACCAAGAGACCCAGTACTTC. The encoded protein is CASSPRDGNQETQYF. J is TRBJ2-5 and V is TRBV19; TRBD1 or TRBD2 may be the D gene (5 bases each). Trimming cost V 5 bases and J 0 bases, with 13 bases left between them. The CDR3 is 15 residues long. The germline gives CDR1 LNHDA, CDR2 SQIVND (reference sequence).

This chain connects TRBV15 to TRBJ2-7; 7 bases fit TRBD1. Trimming at V came to 5 bases and at J to 0 bases, leaving 10 bases not matched to a gene. Germline V gives CDR1 LNHNV, CDR2 YYDKDF (reference sequence). The CDR3 is made up of 16 amino acids. The CDR3 loop reads CATSGRQRTGSYEQYF. DNA for the CDR3: TGTGCCACCAGCGGCCGACAAAGGACAGGCTCCTACGAGCAGTACTTC.

The V gene is TRBV27, the J gene TRBJ1-2, with 9 nucleotides matching TRBD1. Germline CDR1 MNHEY, CDR2 SMNVEV (reference sequence). Trimming cost V 6 bases and J 7 bases; bases outside gene matches: 9. The CDR3 runs 14 residues. The CDR3 region has the DNA TGTGCCAGCAGCACCGGACAGGGGAAGGGTGGCTACACCTTC. It is translated as CASSTGQGKGGYTF.